Shown below are 18 T cell receptor beta chains from a single sample sequenced in a study of OX40 agonist ivuxolimab in advanced cancers. The repertoire was sequenced with immunoSEQ multiplex PCR; TCRdb's copy has only in-frame clones and lacks some. The sample yields about 58,000 clones, roughly 83% seen once. Here the sequenced sample was CD4+ or CD8+ T cells sorted from blood, taken in a trial of the OX40 agonist ivuxolimab. The receptor source for this set is an adult with an advanced solid tumor such as melanoma, head and neck, liver or kidney cancer.

The chain employs TRBV10-3 and TRBJ1-1, with a weak D call TRBD1 (5 bases). V dropped 0 bases and J dropped 11 bases, with 16 bases sitting between them. CDR3 length: 14 amino acids. Germline CDR1 ENHRY, CDR2 SYGVKD. The CDR3 region is CAISESIIGTLAFF. The CDR3 DNA follows: TGTGCCATCAGTGAGTCGATAATAGGGACCCTGGCTTTCTTT.

This CDR3 reads CAISRDGYNEKLFF. DNA of the CDR3: TGTGCCATCAGTAGGGACGGATATAATGAAAAACTGTTTTTT. The chain couples TRBV10-3 to TRBJ1-4; D might be TRBD1 (5 bases). Germline assignment: CDR1 ENHRY and CDR2 SYGVKD. The CDR3 totals 14 residues. Trimming removed 5 bases at V and 4 bases at J, with 11 bases between.

The rearrangement links TRBV18 to TRBJ2-7, with 14 bases aligning to TRBD2. Germline assignment: CDR1 KGHSH and CDR2 LQKENI. After removal of 5 bases from V and 2 bases from J, the junction contained 2 bases not matched to a gene. CDR3 length equals 15 residues. The CDR3: CASSEGLAGAYEQYF. CDR3 nucleotide sequence: TGTGCCAGCTCAGAGGGACTAGCGGGAGCCTACGAGCAGTACTTC.

The chain carries TRBV7-2 and TRBJ1-1; 7 positions match TRBD1. The CDR3 covers 14 residues. The germline V gene has CDR1 SGHTA and CDR2 FQGNSA. With 5 bases clipped from V and 1 base from J, the junction kept 4 bases outside the gene matches. As DNA, the CDR3 is TGTGCCAGCAGCATAGGGACAGCGAACACTGAAGCTTTCTTT. It is translated as CASSIGTANTEAFF.

As concerns this clone: Within the sample, other DNA sequences also encode this same CDR3. The chain is built from TRBV18 and TRBJ1-1; D gene uncertain. Germline lookup yields CDR1 KGHSH and CDR2 LQKENI. This CDR3 comprises 12 residues. The germline V and J ends were trimmed by 8 bases and 0 bases, with 7 bases remaining between them. CDR3: CASHLMNTEAFF. The DNA of the CDR3 is TGTGCCAGCCATCTCATGAACACTGAAGCTTTCTTT.

V and J are TRBV9 and TRBJ2-2; 8 nucleotides match TRBD1. J gave up 0 bases and V 0 bases, and 4 bases lay outside the gene matches. Looked up from germline, CDR1 is SGDLS and CDR2 is YYNGEE. The CDR3 runs 17 residues. CDR3 nucleotides: TGTGCCAGCAGCGTAGGACAGGGGACAGCGAACACCGGGGAGCTGTTTTTT. Its protein is CASSVGQGTANTGELFF.

This rearrangement joins TRBV5-1 to TRBJ2-7; the match to TRBD1 covers 9 bases. The CDR3 length is 15 residues. CDR1 is SGHRS, CDR2 YFSETQ, per germline. Trimming took 0 bases from V and 4 from J; bases not matched to a gene: 5. The CDR3 nucleotides are TGCGCCAGCAGCTTGGGACAGGGGGGAAATTACGAGCAGTACTTC. Protein product: CASSLGQGGNYEQYF.

The chain combines TRBV19 with TRBJ2-3; no clear D. This CDR3 comprises 14 residues. The germline gives CDR1 LNHDA, CDR2 SQIVND (reference sequence). Trimming stripped 3 bases from V and 1 base from J, with 8 bases between. CDR3 sequence: CASSIRGGTDTQYF. The CDR3 region has the DNA TGTGCCAGTAGTATTAGAGGAGGCACAGATACGCAGTATTTT.

In nucleotides, the CDR3 is TGTGCCAGCAGTTACTGGGGAGACAATCAGCCCCAGCATTTT. Residues: CASSYWGDNQPQHF. The V and J genes are TRBV6-6 and TRBJ1-5, with unresolved D. The CDR3 is 14 amino acids. Trimming took off 1 base at V and 3 bases at J, with 7 bases between the two ends. Germline values: CDR1 MNHNY, CDR2 SVGAGI (reference sequence).

In this sample, this clone turned up once. The chain recombines TRBV2 with TRBJ2-5; TRBD1 is a possible D gene (5 bases). This CDR3 has 12 residues. The V gene's germline CDR1 is SNHLY and CDR2 FYNNEI. The ends were cut back, 2 bases at V and 14 bases at J, with 15 bases in the middle. In DNA, the CDR3 is TGTGCCAGCAGTGAAACCAGGGATCGACTCTACTTC. It encodes CASSETRDRLYF.

V usage is TRBV7-9 and J usage is TRBJ2-3, with TRBD2 matching over 8 bases. This CDR3 region has 16 residues. The V gene end was trimmed by 5 bases and the J gene end by 14 bases; junction bases not matched to a gene: 21. CDR1 and CDR2 (germline): SEHNR, FQNEAQ (reference sequence). CDR3 in amino acids: CASSPRTSLNTITGYF. For the CDR3, the DNA is TGTGCCAGCAGCCCAAGGACTAGCCTTAATACAATAACGGGGTATTTT.

The chain joins TRBV29-1 to TRBJ2-5; D perhaps matches TRBD2 (5 bases). Germline CDR1 and CDR2: SQVTM and ANQGSEA. The CDR3 loop spans 13 amino acids. V lost 4 bases, J lost 3 bases, and 12 bases lay in between. The CDR3 coding sequence is TGCAGCGTTGCCCCCCAAGCGGAAGAGACCCAGTACTTC. It specifies CSVAPQAEETQYF. Combining the CDR3 with reference TRBV29-1 and TRBJ2-5 gives the whole variable domain SAVISQKPSRDICQRGTSLTIQCQVDSQVTMMFWYRQQPGQSLTLIATANQGSEATYESGFVIDKFPISRPNLTFSTLTVSNMSPEDSSIYLCSVAPQAEETQYFGPGTRLLVL.

CDR3: CASTLRQPPPGYTF. The CDR3 bases are TGTGCCAGCACCCTCCGACAACCGCCGCCTGGCTACACCTTC. The J gene is TRBJ1-2, the V gene TRBV6-6; D not certain. CDR1 MNHNY and CDR2 SVGAGI come from the germline V gene (reference sequence). This CDR3 comprises 14 residues. Trimming removed 7 bases at V and 7 bases at J, with 19 bases between.

The chain employs TRBV5-1 and TRBJ2-2, with 9 bases aligning to TRBD1. The CDR3 has 15 residues. Looked up from germline, CDR1 is SGHRS and CDR2 is YFSETQ. V lost 2 bases to trimming and J lost 3 bases; unmatched junction nucleotides: 2. The CDR3 sequence is CASSLWDRDTGELFF. The CDR3 DNA sequence: TGCGCCAGCAGCTTATGGGACAGGGACACCGGGGAGCTGTTTTTT.

The chain links TRBV28 to TRBJ1-2; D may be TRBD1 (5 bases). Germline lookup yields CDR1 MDHEN and CDR2 SYDVKM. The CDR3 is made up of 14 amino acids. Trimming left V 7 bases short and J 6 bases short, with 18 bases between. The DNA for the CDR3 is TGTGCCAGCAATGTGGCGGCAGGGAGGGATGGCTACACCTTC. Amino acid sequence: CASNVAAGRDGYTF.

V usage is TRBV30 and J usage is TRBJ1-2; D call uncertain. CDR1 and CDR2 (germline): GTSNPN, SVGIG (reference sequence). V dropped 0 bases and J dropped 5 bases, with 4 bases sitting between them. CDR3 length equals 11 residues. The CDR3 nucleotides read TGTGCCTGGAGTGTAGGGTATGGCTACACCTTC. This sequence encodes CAWSVGYGYTF. Filled out from reference TRBV30 and TRBJ1-2, the complete variable domain reads SQTIHQWPATLVQPVGSPLSLECTVEGTSNPNLYWYRQAAGRGLQLLFYSVGIGQISSEVPQNLSASRPQDRQFILSSKKLLLSDSGFYLCAWSVGYGYTFGSGTRLTVV.

This clone was recorded a few times. The rearrangement links TRBV9 to TRBJ2-5, with TRBD2 matching over 13 bases. CDR3 length equals 16 residues. V lost 4 bases, J lost 4 bases, and 7 bases stayed unmatched. Per germline, CDR1 SGDLS and CDR2 YYNGEE. This CDR3 is CASSSRTSGRGETQYF. The CDR3 coding sequence is TGTGCCAGCAGCTCCAGAACTAGCGGGAGGGGAGAGACCCAGTACTTC.

The gene calls are TRBV10-3 and TRBJ1-2, with a weak D call TRBD1 (6 bases). V lost 9 bases to trimming and J lost 2 bases, with 16 bases between them. CDR3 size: 14 residues. Germline CDR1 is ENHRY and CDR2 is SYGVKD. CDR3 in amino acids: CAIRGQTRNYGYTF. DNA of the CDR3: TGTGCCATAAGGGGACAAACACGAAACTATGGCTACACCTTC.